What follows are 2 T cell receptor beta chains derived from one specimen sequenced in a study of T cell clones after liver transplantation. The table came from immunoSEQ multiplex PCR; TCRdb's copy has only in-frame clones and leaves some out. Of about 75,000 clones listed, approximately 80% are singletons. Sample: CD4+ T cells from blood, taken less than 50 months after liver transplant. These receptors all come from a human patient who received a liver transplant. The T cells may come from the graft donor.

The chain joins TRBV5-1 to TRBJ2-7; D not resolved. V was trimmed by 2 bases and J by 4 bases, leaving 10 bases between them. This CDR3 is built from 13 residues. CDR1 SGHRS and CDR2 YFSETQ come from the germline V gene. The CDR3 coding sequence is TGCGCCAGCAGCTTCGACATCAGGTACGAGCAGTACTTC. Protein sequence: CASSFDIRYEQYF.

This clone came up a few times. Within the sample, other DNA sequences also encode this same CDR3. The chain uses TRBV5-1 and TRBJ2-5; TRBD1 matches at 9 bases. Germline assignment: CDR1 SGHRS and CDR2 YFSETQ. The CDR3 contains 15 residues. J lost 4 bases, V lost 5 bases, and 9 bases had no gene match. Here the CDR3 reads CASSFSQGARETQYF. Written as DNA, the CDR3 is TGCGCCAGCAGTTTTTCACAGGGGGCAAGAGAGACCCAGTACTTC. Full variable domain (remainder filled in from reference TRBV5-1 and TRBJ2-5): KAGVTQTPRYLIKTRGQQVTLSCSPISGHRSVSWYQQTPGQGLQFLFEYFSETQRNKGNFPGRFSGRQFSNSRSEMNVSTLELGDSALYLCASSFSQGARETQYFGPGTRLLVL.